This T cell receptor beta chain derives from a study of beta chain features in type 1 diabetes. Whole-study findings and limits: Since sequencing was performed on cDNA, cells with high TCR expression could be over-represented. Among patients, naive, central memory and Treg TCRB repertoires appeared more similar than among healthy donors. In all four CD4+ subsets, TCRB CDR3 length was significantly, moderately reduced in type 1 diabetes.

This clone was found a few times. Its antigen is currently unknown. The CDR3 runs to 15 residues. V shed 3 bases and J 2 bases; nucleotides not matched to a gene: 8. Germline values: CDR1 SGHRS, CDR2 YFSETQ. The entirety of the isolated RNA underwent reverse transcription, so expressed TCRB transcripts were sequenced. The table came from immunoSEQ multiplex PCR; TCRdb's copy has only in-frame clones and leaves some out. The sample yields around 300,000 clones, 15% seen once. The source is a young man with type 1 diabetes. Specimen: naive CD4+ T cells from blood. This chain links TRBV5-1 with TRBJ2-7, with TRBD2 matching over 7 bases. CDR3 DNA: TGCGCCAGCAGCTCGGCCGGGAGCGGGGCCTACGAGCAGTACTTC. Amino acids: CASSSAGSGAYEQYF.